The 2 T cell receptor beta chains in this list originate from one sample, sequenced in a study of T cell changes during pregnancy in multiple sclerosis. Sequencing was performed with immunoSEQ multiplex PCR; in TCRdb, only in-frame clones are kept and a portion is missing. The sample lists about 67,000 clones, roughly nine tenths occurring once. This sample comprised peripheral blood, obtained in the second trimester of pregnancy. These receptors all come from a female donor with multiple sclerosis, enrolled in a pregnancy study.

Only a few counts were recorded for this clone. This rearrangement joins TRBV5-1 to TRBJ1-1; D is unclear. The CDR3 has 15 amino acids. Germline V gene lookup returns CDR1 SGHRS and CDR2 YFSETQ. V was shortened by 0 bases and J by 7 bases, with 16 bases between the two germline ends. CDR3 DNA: TGCGCCAGCAGCTTGGCCCCAGGCCGAACCGATGAAGCTTTCTTT. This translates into CASSLAPGRTDEAFF.

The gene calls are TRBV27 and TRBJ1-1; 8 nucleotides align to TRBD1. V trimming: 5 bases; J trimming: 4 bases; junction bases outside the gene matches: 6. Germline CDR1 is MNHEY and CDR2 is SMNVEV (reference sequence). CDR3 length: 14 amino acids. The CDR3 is CASSVQGARTEAFF. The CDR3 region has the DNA TGTGCCAGCAGTGTGCAGGGGGCTCGCACTGAAGCTTTCTTT.